Below, 10 T cell receptor beta chains from the same sample are listed, as sequenced in a study of T cell changes during pregnancy in multiple sclerosis. Only in-frame clones appear in the TCRdb table, and some are missing; sequencing was by immunoSEQ multiplex PCR. The table shows about 70,000 clones, with approximately 94% occurring only once. The source material was peripheral blood, sampled in the third trimester of pregnancy. The source of these receptors is a female donor with multiple sclerosis, enrolled in a pregnancy study.

This clone appeared a single time. CDR3 DNA: TGTGCCAGCAGCTTCTTGGGACAGGGAAACACCGGGGAGCTGTTTTTT. Translating gives CASSFLGQGNTGELFF. The chain joins TRBV7-2 to TRBJ2-2; 9 nucleotides match TRBD1. V trimming: 3 bases; J trimming: 2 bases; junction bases outside the gene matches: 4. Germline values: CDR1 SGHTA, CDR2 FQGNSA. The CDR3 runs 16 residues.

The J gene is TRBJ2-3, the V gene TRBV9; D unclear. V was clipped by 7 bases and J by 2 bases, with 11 bases between them. Germline CDR1 is SGDLS and CDR2 is YYNGEE. This CDR3 is built from 13 residues. The CDR3 coding sequence is TGTGCCAGCGGCCAAGACAACACAGATACGCAGTATTTT. Protein: CASGQDNTDTQYF.

This clone was recorded once. The V call is TRBV6-1, the J call TRBJ2-4, with 8 bases aligning to TRBD1. This CDR3 is 15 amino acids long. The J segment lost 3 bases and the V segment lost 5 bases, leaving 6 bases of the junction unmatched. In germline, CDR1 is MNHNS, CDR2 SASEGT. The CDR3 bases are TGTGCCAGCAGTAAGCAGGGGGCGGACAAAAACATTCAGTACTTC. Translated, it gives CASSKQGADKNIQYF.

The chain has TRBV2 and TRBJ2-4; 15 nucleotides line up with TRBD2. From germline, CDR1 is SNHLY and CDR2 FYNNEI. Trimming cost V 5 bases and J 1 base; bases outside gene matches: 6. The CDR3 covers 18 residues. The CDR3 bases are TGTGCCAGCAGTCCGGGACTAGCGGGGGGTGGGGCCAAAAACATTCAGTACTTC. Protein sequence: CASSPGLAGGGAKNIQYF. The whole variable domain, filled in from reference TRBV2 and TRBJ2-4, reads EPEVTQTPSHQVTQMGQEVILRCVPISNHLYFYWYRQILGQKVEFLVSFYNNEISEKSEIFDDQFSVERPDGSNFTLKIRSTKLEDSAMYFCASSPGLAGGGAKNIQYFGAGTRLSVL.

The rearrangement links TRBV15 to TRBJ2-5, with TRBD1 matching 8 bases. Trimming at V came to 3 bases and at J to 4 bases, leaving 7 bases not matched to a gene. The germline CDR1 and CDR2 sequences are LNHNV and YYDKDF (reference sequence). This CDR3 has 15 amino acids. CDR3 loop: CATSRGTGQAETQYF. In DNA form, the CDR3 reads TGTGCCACCAGCAGGGGAACGGGACAGGCAGAGACCCAGTACTTC.

The chain couples TRBV7-2 to TRBJ2-1; TRBD2 agrees at 11 bases. The CDR3 loop spans 14 amino acids. J lost 8 bases, V lost 5 bases, and 5 bases had no gene match. Germline assignment: CDR1 SGHTA and CDR2 FQGNSA. CDR3 nucleotides: TGTGCCAGCAGCCGGGGACTAGCGGTCGATGAGCAGTTCTTC. As protein: CASSRGLAVDEQFF.

The V and J genes are TRBV5-1 and TRBJ2-5; perhaps TRBD2 as D (7 bases). Germline V gene data show CDR1 as SGHRS and CDR2 as YFSETQ. The V gene lost 2 bases and the J gene lost 5 bases, with 13 bases spanning the gap. The length of the CDR3 is 14 residues. CDR3 sequence (DNA): TGCGCCAGCAGCTTCGGGGGGCTGATGGAGACCCAGTACTTC. It translates to CASSFGGLMETQYF.

The rearrangement joins TRBV7-2 to TRBJ2-5, with 15 bases identical to TRBD2. The germline gives CDR1 SGHTA, CDR2 FQGNSA. V lost 5 bases, J lost 5 bases, and 12 bases stayed unmatched. This CDR3 contains 18 residues. CDR3 DNA sequence: TGTGCCAGCAGCCTAGGAGGACTAGCGGGGGGGTCCGGGGAGACCCAGTACTTC. Its protein is CASSLGGLAGGSGETQYF.

The chain has TRBV5-1 and TRBJ1-2; 8 bases are shared with TRBD1. V lost 3 bases and J lost 8; bases outside the gene matches: 9. CDR3 length equals 14 residues. Germline assignment: CDR1 SGHRS and CDR2 YFSETQ. The CDR3 bases are TGCGCCAGCAGCTGGACAGGGAGATCGGAGGGCTACACCTTC. Protein sequence: CASSWTGRSEGYTF. The variable domain in full, with the rest retrieved from reference TRBV5-1 and TRBJ1-2, is KAGVTQTPRYLIKTRGQQVTLSCSPISGHRSVSWYQQTPGQGLQFLFEYFSETQRNKGNFPGRFSGRQFSNSRSEMNVSTLELGDSALYLCASSWTGRSEGYTFGSGTRLTVV.

This clone appeared once. The CDR3 coding sequence is TGTGCCAGCAGCGTACGCGGGACAGCCTTGAACACCGGGGAGCTGTTTTTT. Translated, it gives CASSVRGTALNTGELFF. The genes are TRBV9 and TRBJ2-2; D may be TRBD1 (7 bases). The CDR3 totals 17 residues. The V end lost 1 base, the J end lost 1 base, and 14 bases lay between the germline ends. Germline CDR1 and CDR2: SGDLS and YYNGEE. Based on the CDR3 plus reference TRBV9 and TRBJ2-2, the full variable domain is DSGVTQTPKHLITATGQRVTLRCSPRSGDLSVYWYQQSLDQGLQFLIQYYNGEERAKGNILERFSAQQFPDLHSELNLSSLELGDSALYFCASSVRGTALNTGELFFGEGSRLTVL.